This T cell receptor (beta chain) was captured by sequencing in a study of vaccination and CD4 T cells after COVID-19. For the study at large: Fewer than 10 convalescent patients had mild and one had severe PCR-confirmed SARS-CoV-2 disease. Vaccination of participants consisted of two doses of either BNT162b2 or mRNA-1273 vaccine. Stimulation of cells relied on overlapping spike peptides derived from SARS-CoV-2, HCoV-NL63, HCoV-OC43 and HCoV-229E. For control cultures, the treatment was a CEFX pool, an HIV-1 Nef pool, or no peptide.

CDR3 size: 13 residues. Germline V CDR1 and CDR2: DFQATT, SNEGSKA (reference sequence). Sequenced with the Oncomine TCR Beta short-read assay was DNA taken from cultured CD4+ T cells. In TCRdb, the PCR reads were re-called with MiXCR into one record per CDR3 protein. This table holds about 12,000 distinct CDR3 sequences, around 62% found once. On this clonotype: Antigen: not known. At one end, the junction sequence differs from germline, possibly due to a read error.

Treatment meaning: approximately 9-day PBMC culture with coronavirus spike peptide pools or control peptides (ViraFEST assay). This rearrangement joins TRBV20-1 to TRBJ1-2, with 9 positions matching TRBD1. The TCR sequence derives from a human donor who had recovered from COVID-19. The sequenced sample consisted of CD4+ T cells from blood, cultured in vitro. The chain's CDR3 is CSAREGTGKGYTF. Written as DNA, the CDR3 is TGCAGTGCAAGAGAGGGGACAGGGAAAGGCTACACCTTC.